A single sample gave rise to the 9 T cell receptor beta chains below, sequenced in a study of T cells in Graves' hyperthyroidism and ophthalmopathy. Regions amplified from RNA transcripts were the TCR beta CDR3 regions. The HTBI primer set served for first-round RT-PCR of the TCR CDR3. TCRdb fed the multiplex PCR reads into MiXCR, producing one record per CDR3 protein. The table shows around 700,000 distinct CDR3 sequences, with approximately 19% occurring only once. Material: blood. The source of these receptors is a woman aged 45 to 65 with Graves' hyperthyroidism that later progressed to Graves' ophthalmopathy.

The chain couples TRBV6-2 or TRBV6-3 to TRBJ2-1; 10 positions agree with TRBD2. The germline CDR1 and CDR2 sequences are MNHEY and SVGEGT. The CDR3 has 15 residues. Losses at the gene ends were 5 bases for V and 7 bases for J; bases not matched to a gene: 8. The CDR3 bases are TGTGCCAGCAGTGCTAGCGGGGGAAACCTTAATGAGCAGTTCTTC. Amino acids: CASSASGGNLNEQFF.

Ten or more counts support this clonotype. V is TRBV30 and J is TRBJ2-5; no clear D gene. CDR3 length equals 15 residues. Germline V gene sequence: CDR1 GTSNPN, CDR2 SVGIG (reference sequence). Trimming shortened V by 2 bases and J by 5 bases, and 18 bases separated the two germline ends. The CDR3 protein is CAWSTYATMAETQYF. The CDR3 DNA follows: TGTGCCTGGAGTACGTACGCCACCATGGCGGAGACCCAGTACTTC.

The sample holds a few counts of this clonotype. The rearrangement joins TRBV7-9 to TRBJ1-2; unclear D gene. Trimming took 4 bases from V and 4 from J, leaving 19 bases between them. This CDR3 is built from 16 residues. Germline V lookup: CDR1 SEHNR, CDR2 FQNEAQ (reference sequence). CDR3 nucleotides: TGTGCCAGCAGCTCCGATCGTCTGGGCTGGGGCTATGGCTACACCTTC. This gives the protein CASSSDRLGWGYGYTF.

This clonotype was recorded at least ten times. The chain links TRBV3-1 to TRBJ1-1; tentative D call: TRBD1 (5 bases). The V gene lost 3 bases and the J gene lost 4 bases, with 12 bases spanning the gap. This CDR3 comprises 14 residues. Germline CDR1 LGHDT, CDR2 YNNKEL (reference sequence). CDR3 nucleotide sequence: TGTGCCAGCAGCCAGGGGGTTCCGTTCACTGAAGCTTTCTTT. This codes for CASSQGVPFTEAFF.

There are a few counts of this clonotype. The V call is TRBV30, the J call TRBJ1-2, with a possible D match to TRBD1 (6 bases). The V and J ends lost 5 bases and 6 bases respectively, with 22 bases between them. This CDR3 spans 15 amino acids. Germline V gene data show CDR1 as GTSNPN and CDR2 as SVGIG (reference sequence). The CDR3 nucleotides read TGTGCCTGGCAAGAAAGGCGGGGGCGACTTGATGGCTACACCTTC. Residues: CAWQERRGRLDGYTF.

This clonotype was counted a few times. CDR3 in DNA: TGTGCCACCAGTTTAACAGCGGCCAACGAAAAACTGTTTTTT. Translating it yields CATSLTAANEKLFF. The J gene is TRBJ1-4, the V gene TRBV15; D ambiguous. Trimming stripped 6 bases from V and 8 bases from J, with 16 bases between. Germline lookup yields CDR1 LNHNV and CDR2 YYDKDF (reference sequence). This CDR3 spans 14 amino acids.

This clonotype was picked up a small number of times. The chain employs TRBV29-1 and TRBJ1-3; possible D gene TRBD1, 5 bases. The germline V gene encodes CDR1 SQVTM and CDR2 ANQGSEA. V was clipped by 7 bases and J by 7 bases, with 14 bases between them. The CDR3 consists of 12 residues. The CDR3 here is CSATAAGNTIYF. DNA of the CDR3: TGCAGCGCGACAGCGGCGGGGAACACCATATATTTT.

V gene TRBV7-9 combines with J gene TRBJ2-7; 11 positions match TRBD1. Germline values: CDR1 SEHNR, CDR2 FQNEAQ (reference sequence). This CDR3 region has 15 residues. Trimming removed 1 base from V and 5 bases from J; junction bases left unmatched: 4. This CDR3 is CASSLVGQGDNEQYF. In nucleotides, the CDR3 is TGTGCCAGCAGCTTAGTGGGACAGGGGGACAACGAGCAGTACTTC.

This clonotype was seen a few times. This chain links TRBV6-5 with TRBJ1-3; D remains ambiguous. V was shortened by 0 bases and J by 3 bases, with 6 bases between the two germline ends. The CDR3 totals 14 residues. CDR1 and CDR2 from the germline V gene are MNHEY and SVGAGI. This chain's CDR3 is CASSYSSGGNTIYF. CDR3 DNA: TGTGCCAGCAGTTACTCATCTGGTGGAAACACCATATATTTT.